This T cell receptor (beta chain) was recorded in a study of cytomegalovirus exposure and HLA in healthy donors (dated by TCRdb to the late 2010s). Context from the whole study: According to an earlier analysis of 587 of the donors, 150 million to 200 million T cells yielded roughly 100 million unique TCR beta sequences and 250 to 350 Gb of sequence data. The later analysis used no new phenotypic data to find candidate immune exposures, relying instead on TCR beta sequences and their occurrence across donors. Among 398 genotyped donors of the cohort, an average of around 240,000 unique TCR beta nucleotide sequences were sequenced per donor, roughly 18% of them non-productive. The study aimed to test whether signatures of past pathogen exposure could be identified by cataloging public T cell receptors. In addition to the first cohort of about 650 subjects, a separate validation cohort of under 150 different subjects was used. In a later analysis, previously published TCR beta repertoires from 600 to 850 donors were re-analyzed and high-resolution HLA genotyping was added so that TCR occurrence patterns could be studied. Roughly 310 gigabases of sequencing data and approximately 84 million unique TCR sequences were included in an early release covering several hundred HLA-typed donors. To decide whether each TCR beta V gene segment behaved as functional or pseudogenic, an earlier analysis of some 580 of the donors relied on high-throughput TCR beta sequencing. A few DR-DQ haplotypes were treated as single units for association and clustering because of strong linkage in the cohort. The genetic ancestry cluster associated with self-reported Caucasian donors included over 80% of the roughly 390 genotyped donors. All discovery cohort repertoires had been generated using a single sequencing platform. A later genetic analysis used genome-wide SNP genotypes for about three fifths of the 666 donors, treating that subset as a discovery cohort. The number of typed donors differed by locus: 629-630 for A, B, C, DRB1 and DQB1; approximately 520 for DQA1; some 590 for DPA1; and 400 to 480 for DPB1. The study profiled the T cell repertoires of under 850 subjects by immunosequencing and related them to cytomegalovirus serostatus. To predict cytomegalovirus infection status, the study brought together high-throughput TCR immunosequencing, statistical association of individual TCRs with disease status, and machine learning. Class I and class II HLA loci were covered by the typing at four-digit resolution. Alongside the repertoire data, information on donor age, sex, ethnicity and CMV serostatus was compiled. What the research found in general, with its limitations: In a later analysis, the rate of TCR association differed among HLA loci, with DRB1 alleles having the most associated TCRs and HLA-C alleles having the fewest. Linkage disequilibrium might explain the correlated functional status among segregating V segments, but an unknown experimental factor could not be excluded. Broadly in line with IMGT annotations, most TCR beta V segments showed up in productive rearrangements about 87% or about 30% of the time in an earlier analysis of several hundred of the donors. Because the 87-base-pair reads could not distinguish some IMGT-functional V segments, including TRBV6-2 and TRBV6-3, those segments were excluded. Several of the top co-occurrence clusters appeared to be linked to parvovirus B19, influenza, CMV and Epstein-Barr virus, according to a later analysis. CMV serostatus was the only immune exposure information available for the cohort. Only TCR beta chains were sequenced in this cohort, and the absence of alpha or paired-chain data limited detectable features. The sequencing pipeline was judged likely to have produced a cluster of highly shared sequence variants as a technical artifact. Assigning TCR associations to individual alleles was difficult when HLA alleles, especially DR and DQ, strongly co-occurred. Because counts were too low, 15 to 20 rarely observed V segments, including chromosome 9 orphons, were excluded from the earlier analysis of some 590 of the donors. V-gene and J-gene trimming of TCR beta chains was associated with a missense DCLRE1C variant in a later genetic analysis, and the association was replicated in an independent cohort. Compared with equally common non-associated chains, HLA-associated TCR beta chains in a later analysis were more clonally expanded and had lower generation probabilities. In a later analysis, around 17,000 TCR beta sequences were associated with specific HLA alleles at a false discovery rate of 0.05. Sequencing depth was assumed to be roughly uniform across donors in the presence/absence analyses, though that assumption may not hold. In vitro tests confirmed that a few of the cytomegalovirus-associated TCR beta chains recognize cytomegalovirus antigens. In a later genetic analysis, fewer N-insertions in productive TCRs were reported among donors in an Asian-associated ancestry cluster than the approximately 670-donor mean. A further reported finding was that TCR beta sequences accurately predicted the HLA-A and HLA-B alleles for most subjects in the first cohort. In both the original and validation cohorts, the classifier was reported to diagnose cytomegalovirus status with high specificity and sensitivity. Most TCR sequences were observed very rarely across donors, whereas some public TCRs were present in many individuals. The authors suggested that the approach could potentially be generalized to other disease states and immunological phenotypes. Most CMV-associated TCR beta chains appeared to be HLA-restricted in a later analysis, and the HLA associations seemed to be driven largely by CMV exposure. In the study, about 150 TCR beta chains were listed as associated with cytomegalovirus. Because some donors lacked HLA typing at each locus, the association tests relied only on the typed subset.

Libraries were constructed by the immunoSEQ multiplex PCR assay. A mixture of 60 forward primers for TCR Vbeta segments and 13 reverse primers for TCR Jbeta segments was used in the multiplex PCR. Amplification of the CDR3 region of rearranged TCR beta genes was performed with a multiplex PCR assay on genomic DNA. Amplified TCR beta libraries were sequenced as 87-base-pair reads on the Illumina HiSeq System. As for the original processing: In a later analysis, tens of millions of unique TCR beta chains were counted across the roughly 610 repertoires, and some 10 million of these chains were shared by at least two donors. A nearest-neighbor algorithm error-corrected the raw reads and collapsed the reads into unique sequences, merging closely related sequences to remove PCR and sequencing errors. Alignment of CDR3 sequences to IMGT reference sequences was used to assign V, D and J gene segments. For a sequence to be retained, a match of at least six nucleotides was required to both a V gene segment and a J gene segment. A rearrangement was called productive if the CDR3 had no stop codons and remained in frame with V and J, and every other rearrangement was called non-productive. CDR3 was defined by IMGT convention, running from the second conserved V-encoded cysteine to the conserved J-encoded phenylalanine. The earlier analysis of more than 450 of the donors excluded sequences that lacked an unambiguous match to a single V gene segment. An earlier analysis of 500 to 600 of the donors classified V segments as functional when productive rearrangements were above 56.7% and as segregating when the standard deviation between donors was above 5%. A statistical classification framework was developed to diagnose cytomegalovirus status using the catalog of TCR beta chain sequences. In a later analysis, TCR nucleotide sequences were compared against IMGT/GENE-DB human TR gene sequences so that V and J genes could be assigned. A later analysis assigned CDR3 sequences and most-parsimonious VDJ recombination scenarios with the TCRdist pipeline. In a later analysis, each TCR beta chain was defined by its CDR3 amino acid sequence together with its V-gene family, and reads without a unique V-gene family were excluded. To address suspected cross-contamination and a sequencing artifact, a later analysis removed roughly 580 highly shared, low-generation-probability nucleotide sequences. A later analysis calculated a clonal expansion index for each public chain from normalized within-repertoire ranks of inferred template counts. In a later analysis, generation probabilities were computed using a VDJ recombination model fitted to out-of-frame rearrangements, and the results were checked against IGoR. In a later analysis, hypergeometric tests were used to score TCR-TCR, TCR-HLA and TCR-CMV co-occurrence, with a repertoire-size bias correction applied to TCR pairs. False discovery rates were estimated in a later analysis by permuting HLA or CMV assignments 20 times. In a later analysis, co-occurring TCRs were grouped using DBSCAN, and TCRdist sequence similarity was added for clustering within HLA-allele-positive subsets. Repertoires with fewer than 30,000 or more than 120,000 public chains, plus five repertoires with anomalous nucleotide sharing, were excluded from co-occurrence clustering. The table was pulled from immuneACCESS by TCRdb, which kept in-frame rearrangements only. Such tables lose some clones; where checked, under half of the loss comes from unresolved V genes, and the rest has no known cause. Clone size and V and J calls were adopted from that table, with D and trimming inferred from the DNA. This sample's table lists about 200,000 clones. Roughly 1.2% of the sample is taken by the ten largest.

As concerns this clone: Its antigen has not been determined.

The germline V gene encodes CDR1 MNHEY and CDR2 SMNVEV (reference sequence). Including the terminal cysteine and phenylalanine, the CDR3 comprises 15 residues. Just the 45-base CDR3 DNA is kept, in frame starting at base 1. Unmatched junction bases come to 11, with V trimmed by 3 bases and J by 10 bases. In total, roughly 710 healthy bone marrow donors made up the cohort. At the time of sampling, every cohort member was nominally healthy, though immune exposures that went unrecorded were likely present. The donor tested CMV seropositive, placing the donor among the 250 to 350 seropositive members of the cohort. A peripheral blood sample was provided by each donor, and peripheral blood mononuclear cells were used for TCR beta sequencing. Genomic DNA extraction from the blood cell samples was performed with the Qiagen DNeasy Blood Extraction Kit.

Sequencing was carried out using PBMCs. This receptor was obtained from a girl aged 2 to 10 in good health and CMV-seropositive. This receptor chain uses TRBV27 and TRBJ1-4; a stretch of 7 junction bases matches TRBD1. The DNA sequence is TGTGCCAGCAGTTTGTTCAGGGGGGATCGAGGAAAACTGTTTTTT. Its translation is CASSLFRGDRGKLFF.